The present TCR beta chain was sequenced within a study of blood T cell repertoires in COVID-19. Recruitment covered fewer than 25 US areas and drew participants whose ages spanned roughly 18 to 100 years. Clinical history reported by participants formed the basis on which cohorts were assigned. The CDR3 extends over 12 amino acids. Germline CDR1 and CDR2: LNHNV and YYDKDF (reference sequence). V was trimmed by 0 bases and J by 15 bases, leaving 12 bases between them. Original processing notes: How many nucleated cells were present was estimated from reference gene primer amplification. Assay: immunoSEQ multiplex PCR; the TCRdb copy retains only in-frame clones and omits some. The DNA gave D and trimming, while V, J and clone size come from that table. The sample yields approximately 300,000 clones, about 89% seen once. This clone appeared many times.

The sequenced sample was PBMCs or T cells enriched from blood (not recorded which). This TCR derives from a woman aged 18-29 years who had recovered from COVID-19. The rearrangement joins TRBV15 to TRBJ2-1; possibly TRBD2 for D (5 bases). The CDR3 DNA is TGTGCCACCAGCAGAGATCTAGCCCGGGCGTTCTTC. Translated: CATSRDLARAFF.